The 3 T cell receptor beta chains below all came from one sample that was sequenced in a study of siplizumab effects on memory and regulatory T cells. TCRdb's table, derived via immunoSEQ multiplex PCR, lists solely in-frame clones and lacks some. The sample gives approximately 100,000 clones, roughly nine tenths of which show up once; roughly 0.78% is in the top ten. The sample consisted of Tregs sorted from blood. These receptors were taken from a human donor in good health.

The chain combines TRBV12-5 with TRBJ2-7; the match to TRBD1 covers 12 bases. This CDR3 comprises 15 residues. Germline CDR1 reads LGHNT; CDR2 reads FRNRAP. The V gene end was trimmed by 2 bases and the J gene end by 5 bases; junction bases not matched to a gene: 4. The CDR3 DNA reads as TGTGCTAGTGGTTTGTGGGACAGGGGGCGGGACGAGCAGTACTTC. Translating gives CASGLWDRGRDEQYF.

The chain couples TRBV5-1 to TRBJ1-1; no reliable D call. This CDR3 is 13 amino acids long. Germline CDR1 SGHRS, CDR2 YFSETQ. With 1 base removed from V and 1 base from J, the gap between germline ends came to 5 bases. CDR3 coding DNA: TGCGCCAGCAGCTTGAGGGAGAACACTGAAGCTTTCTTT. Its protein product is CASSLRENTEAFF.

The chain recombines TRBV27 with TRBJ2-2; 7 bases agree with TRBD2. The CDR3 covers 15 residues. The germline gives CDR1 MNHEY, CDR2 SMNVEV (reference sequence). V gave up 4 bases and J gave up 4 bases; unmatched junction bases: 6. For the CDR3, the DNA is TGTGCCAGCAGTTCCAGGACGGGGGGCACCGGGGAGCTGTTTTTT. As protein: CASSSRTGGTGELFF.